Each of the 31 T cell receptor beta chains below was sequenced from the same sample in a study of beta chain features in type 1 diabetes. Expressed TCRB transcripts were sequenced, since all the RNA that had been isolated was reverse transcribed. TCRdb's copy holds only in-frame clones and misses some; the assay was immunoSEQ multiplex PCR. The table includes a few hundred thousand clones, around 9.6% detected once. The sequencing input was naive CD4+ T cells from blood. The receptors derive from a woman aged 18-29 years in good health.

This clone was recorded a few times. J is TRBJ1-1 and V is TRBV7-8; no reliable D call. The CDR3 runs 13 residues. Germline CDR1 and CDR2: SGHVS and FQNEAQ. The V and J ends lost 5 bases and 4 bases respectively, with 11 bases between them. The CDR3 nucleotides are TGTGCCAGCAGCCGAAGCGACGGCACTGAAGCTTTCTTT. Its translation: CASSRSDGTEAFF.

This clone was observed a handful of times. The chain joins TRBV7-2 to TRBJ1-4; TRBD1 aligns across 9 bases. The trim removed 5 bases at V and 8 bases at J, leaving 6 bases unmatched. Germline V CDR1 and CDR2: SGHTA, FQGNSA. The CDR3 runs to 14 residues. The DNA for the CDR3 is TGTGCCAGCAGCCCACAGGGGGCAGGAGAAAAACTGTTTTTT. Its protein product is CASSPQGAGEKLFF. The full variable domain, its missing parts supplied by reference TRBV7-2 and TRBJ1-4, is GAGVSQSPSNKVTEKGKDVELRCDPISGHTALYWYRQSLGQGLEFLIYFQGNSAPDKSGLPSDRFSAERTGGSVSTLTIQRTQQEDSAVYLCASSPQGAGEKLFFGSGTQLSVL.

The chain links TRBV27 to TRBJ2-6; possible D gene TRBD1, 6 bases. Per germline, CDR1 MNHEY and CDR2 SMNVEV (reference sequence). This CDR3 spans 17 amino acids. The V and J ends lost 6 bases and 1 base respectively, with 16 bases between them. The CDR3 DNA reads TGTGCCAGCAGGAGATCATTTACAGGGTCTGGGGCCAACGTCCTGACTTTC. Protein: CASRRSFTGSGANVLTF. The complete variable domain, with remaining parts taken from reference TRBV27 and TRBJ2-6, reads EAQVTQNPRYLITVTGKKLTVTCSQNMNHEYMSWYRQDPGLGLRQIYYSMNVEVTDKGDVPEGYKVSRKEKRNFPLILESPSPNQTSLYFCASRRSFTGSGANVLTFGAGSRLTVL.

In its sample, this clone was seen once. The chain couples TRBV5-5 to TRBJ2-7, with 10 bases aligning to TRBD2. The CDR3 loop spans 15 amino acids. V lost 3 bases to trimming and J lost 5 bases; unmatched junction nucleotides: 8. CDR1 is SGHKS, CDR2 YYEKEE, per germline (reference sequence). This CDR3 reads CASSSNSGRAHEQYF. As DNA, the CDR3 is TGTGCCAGCAGCTCGAACAGCGGGAGGGCGCACGAGCAGTACTTC.

The rearrangement links TRBV30 to TRBJ1-6; 7 bases are shared with TRBD1. There are 15 residues in the CDR3. Germline-derived CDR1 and CDR2 are GTSNPN and SVGIG (reference sequence). Trimming cost V 4 bases and J 10 bases; bases outside gene matches: 13. CDR3 amino acids: CAWNSNRGTGSPLHF. The CDR3 nucleotides read TGTGCCTGGAACTCTAACAGGGGAACGGGCTCACCCCTCCACTTT.

This clone was seen a few times. This chain uses TRBV18 with TRBJ1-1, with D possibly being TRBD1 (5 bases). From germline, CDR1 is KGHSH and CDR2 LQKENI. CDR3 length: 12 amino acids. V was shortened by 3 bases and J by 9 bases, with 11 bases between the two germline ends. Here the CDR3 reads CASSPAGIKAFF. The DNA for the CDR3 is TGTGCCAGCTCACCTGCAGGGATAAAAGCTTTCTTT.

This clone came up a few times. The CDR3 DNA follows: TGTGCCAGCAGCGTAGAGGCAGGGTGGGGCACAGATACGCAGTATTTT. Residues: CASSVEAGWGTDTQYF. The chain couples TRBV9 to TRBJ2-3, with D possibly TRBD1 on 5 matching bases. CDR3 length: 16 amino acids. V was shortened by 0 bases and J by 1 base, with 12 bases between the two germline ends. Germline V gene data show CDR1 as SGDLS and CDR2 as YYNGEE.

V is TRBV7-9 and J is TRBJ1-1; TRBD1 might be the D (5 bases). The V gene's germline CDR1 is SEHNR and CDR2 FQNEAQ (reference sequence). CDR3 length: 14 amino acids. Between the trimmed V and J ends, which lost 2 bases and 3 bases, there was a span of 10 bases. For the CDR3, the DNA is TGTGCCAGCAGCTTACAGGGCACCCACACTGAAGCTTTCTTT. Encoded protein: CASSLQGTHTEAFF.

This clone was observed a handful of times. The chain has TRBV29-1 and TRBJ2-1; TRBD2 matches 11 bases. This CDR3 spans 17 amino acids. J was trimmed by 0 bases and V by 6 bases; bases with no gene match: 10. Germline V CDR1 and CDR2: SQVTM, ANQGSEA. Written as DNA, the CDR3 is TGCAGCGTCCAGACTAGCGGGACGTCTTTCTCCTACAATGAGCAGTTCTTC. Protein sequence: CSVQTSGTSFSYNEQFF.

This clone was recorded many times. The chain employs TRBV29-1 and TRBJ2-1; 9 bases agree with TRBD2. The CDR3 is 15 residues long. The germline V gene has CDR1 SQVTM and CDR2 ANQGSEA. The trim removed 4 bases at V and 10 bases at J, leaving 14 bases unmatched. This CDR3 reads CSVVGVTSGRREQFF. The CDR3 DNA reads TGCAGCGTTGTTGGGGTGACTAGCGGTCGCCGCGAGCAGTTCTTC.

This clone was seen more than once but under ten times. The chain is built from TRBV5-4 and TRBJ1-5; maybe TRBD1 (5 bases). Germline CDR1 is SGHNT and CDR2 is YYREEE (reference sequence). The V gene lost 0 bases and the J gene lost 4 bases, with 8 bases spanning the gap. The CDR3 consists of 14 residues. As DNA, the CDR3 is TGTGCCAGCAGCTTGGGGACACCGAATCAGCCCCAGCATTTT. It is translated as CASSLGTPNQPQHF. The entire variable domain, with the rest obtained from reference TRBV5-4 and TRBJ1-5, is as follows: ETGVTQSPTHLIKTRGQQVTLRCSSQSGHNTVSWYQQALGQGPQFIFQYYREEENGRGNFPPRFSGLQFPNYSSELNVNALELDDSALYLCASSLGTPNQPQHFGDGTRLSIL.

This clone was seen a few times. The chain employs TRBV5-1 and TRBJ2-1; the match to TRBD2 covers 10 bases. The length of the CDR3 is 16 residues. After removal of 1 base from V and 10 bases from J, the junction contained 11 bases not matched to a gene. The germline V gene encodes CDR1 SGHRS and CDR2 YFSETQ. The CDR3, as DNA: TGCGCCAGCAGCTTGCCAGCGGGGGGGCCGGTTGAGGAGCAGTTCTTC. It codes for CASSLPAGGPVEEQFF.

This clone was counted between two and nine times. The gene calls are TRBV30 and TRBJ2-3, with TRBD2 matching 13 bases. The CDR3 runs to 16 residues. Per germline, CDR1 GTSNPN and CDR2 SVGIG (reference sequence). V dropped 2 bases and J dropped 2; count of bases not matched to a gene: 4. As DNA, the CDR3 is TGTGCCTGGAGTTCCGGGACTAGCGGGATCACAGATACGCAGTATTTT. Its translation: CAWSSGTSGITDTQYF.

This clone has just a few counts. The J gene is TRBJ2-5, the V gene TRBV2, with TRBD1 matching over 8 bases. The CDR3 extends over 14 amino acids. The germline V gene encodes CDR1 SNHLY and CDR2 FYNNEI. V lost 7 bases and J lost 2; bases outside the gene matches: 6. The CDR3 sequence is CASTKDRAQETQYF. The CDR3 DNA reads as TGTGCCAGCACCAAGGACAGGGCACAAGAGACCCAGTACTTC.

V usage is TRBV5-1 and J usage is TRBJ1-1; D may be TRBD1 (6 bases). Germline CDR1 is SGHRS and CDR2 is YFSETQ. This CDR3 is 14 amino acids long. Trimming cost V 4 bases and J 5 bases, with 15 bases left between them. CDR3 coding DNA: TGCGCCAGCAGCCCGAAGACAGGCCAAACTGAAGCTTTCTTT. Residues: CASSPKTGQTEAFF. The variable domain in full, with the rest retrieved from reference TRBV5-1 and TRBJ1-1, is KAGVTQTPRYLIKTRGQQVTLSCSPISGHRSVSWYQQTPGQGLQFLFEYFSETQRNKGNFPGRFSGRQFSNSRSEMNVSTLELGDSALYLCASSPKTGQTEAFFGQGTRLTVV.

V usage is TRBV7-2 and J usage is TRBJ1-6; a weak D match, TRBD1 (5 bases). The germline V gene has CDR1 SGHTA and CDR2 FQGNSA. V lost 5 bases and J lost 7, with 15 bases in between. The CDR3 has 15 amino acids. CDR3: CASSRVGGVNSPLHF. The CDR3 bases are TGTGCCAGCAGCCGTGTGGGGGGGGTAAATTCACCCCTCCACTTT.

The rearrangement links TRBV2 to TRBJ2-3; D is unclear. This CDR3 is 15 amino acids long. With 5 bases removed from V and 5 bases from J, the gap between germline ends came to 17 bases. The germline gives CDR1 SNHLY, CDR2 FYNNEI. CDR3 in amino acids: CASSLPSLTGDTQYF. The CDR3, as DNA: TGTGCCAGCAGTCTCCCCAGCCTTACGGGAGATACGCAGTATTTT.

This clone was counted between two and nine times. The chain joins TRBV7-8 to TRBJ2-1; 12 bases align to TRBD2. Trimming cost V 4 bases and J 7 bases; bases outside gene matches: 5. The CDR3 has 15 residues. In germline, CDR1 is SGHVS, CDR2 FQNEAQ. The CDR3 nucleotides read TGTGCCAGCAGCTCTACTAGCGGGAGGAGTAATGAGCAGTTCTTC. This translates into CASSSTSGRSNEQFF.

The chain recombines TRBV5-4 with TRBJ1-5; no clear D gene. From germline, CDR1 is SGHNT and CDR2 YYREEE (reference sequence). This CDR3 is 17 amino acids long. V was clipped by 4 bases and J by 4 bases, with 21 bases between them. CDR3 residues: CASSPGPLGGSNQPQHF. DNA of the CDR3: TGTGCCAGCAGCCCAGGCCCCTTGGGAGGGTCAAATCAGCCCCAGCATTTT.

The chain couples TRBV10-2 to TRBJ1-2; 9 positions match TRBD1. V was pared by 5 bases and J by 3 bases, with 4 bases of the junction left unmatched. The CDR3 totals 14 residues. Germline assignment: CDR1 WSHSY and CDR2 SAAADI. CDR3 region: CASSYRDRDYGYTF. The CDR3 DNA reads as TGCGCCAGCAGTTACCGGGACAGGGACTATGGCTACACCTTC.

The rearrangement links TRBV7-3 to TRBJ2-1; 8 nucleotides agree with TRBD2. The germline CDR1 and CDR2 sequences are SGHTA and FQGTGA. This CDR3 contains 15 residues. Trimming removed 3 bases from V and 0 bases from J; junction bases left unmatched: 1. The CDR3 reads CASSLGTSSYNEQFF. For the CDR3, the DNA is TGTGCCAGCAGCTTGGGGACTAGCTCCTACAATGAGCAGTTCTTC.

The genes are TRBV14 and TRBJ2-3; D perhaps matches TRBD2 (6 bases). The germline CDR1 and CDR2 sequences are SGHDN and FVKESK. This CDR3 comprises 12 residues. Deletions cut 4 bases from V and 8 bases from J, with 10 bases between. In DNA form, the CDR3 reads TGTGCCAGCAGCCTCGCGGGGATTACGCAGTATTTT. As protein: CASSLAGITQYF.

This clone has a handful of counts. The rearrangement joins TRBV6-5 to TRBJ1-1; 7 bases agree with TRBD1. Unmatched junction bases numbered 9, after V lost 6 bases and J lost 8 bases. This CDR3 has 13 amino acids. Germline assignment: CDR1 MNHEY and CDR2 SVGAGI. The CDR3 is CASSPLGTAEAFF. CDR3 in DNA: TGTGCCAGCAGCCCACTCGGGACAGCAGAAGCTTTCTTT.

This clone was counted a few times. CDR3 nucleotide sequence: TGTGCCAGCAGCTATGGACAGAACTATGGCTACACCTTC. Its translation: CASSYGQNYGYTF. This sequence joins TRBV11-2 and TRBJ1-2; a possible D gene is TRBD1 (6 bases). The germline V gene has CDR1 SGHAT and CDR2 FQNNGV. V lost 4 bases and J 2 bases, leaving 8 bases between the germline ends. CDR3 length equals 13 residues.

This chain uses TRBV7-9 with TRBJ1-4, with a possible D match to TRBD1 (5 bases). The germline V gene encodes CDR1 SEHNR and CDR2 FQNEAQ (reference sequence). CDR3 length: 15 amino acids. Trimming stripped 2 bases from V and 5 bases from J, with 12 bases between. The CDR3 reads CASSLTDRPNEKLFF. CDR3 bases: TGTGCCAGCAGCTTAACCGACAGACCAAATGAAAAACTGTTTTTT.

This clone was observed many times. The gene calls are TRBV29-1 and TRBJ2-1; 14 nucleotides match TRBD2. The CDR3 totals 14 residues. Trimming cost V 4 bases and J 6 bases; bases outside gene matches: 2. Germline CDR1 is SQVTM and CDR2 is ANQGSEA. The CDR3 reads CSVAGLAGVNEQFF. The DNA for the CDR3 is TGCAGCGTTGCGGGACTAGCGGGAGTCAATGAGCAGTTCTTC.

This clone was counted only a few times. The chain employs TRBV25-1 and TRBJ1-1; weak D call: TRBD1 (5 bases). Trimming removed 6 bases at V and 1 base at J, with 18 bases between. This CDR3 has 16 residues. Germline V gene sequence: CDR1 MGHDK, CDR2 SYGVNS. In DNA, the CDR3 is TGTGCCAGCAGCCTAACGGGGGTTGGTAGGAACACTGAAGCTTTCTTT. Its protein is CASSLTGVGRNTEAFF.

A few counts support this clone. This chain links TRBV5-1 with TRBJ1-4; TRBD1 matches 7 bases. The CDR3 covers 16 residues. The germline V gene has CDR1 SGHRS and CDR2 YFSETQ. V shed 3 bases, J shed 2 bases, and the junction held 7 bases outside the gene matches. CDR3 loop: CASSSRGGQTNEKLFF. The DNA of the CDR3 is TGCGCCAGCAGCTCCCGGGGGGGACAGACTAATGAAAAACTGTTTTTT.

This clone was seen a handful of times. The rearrangement links TRBV5-1 to TRBJ2-1, with TRBD1 matching 9 bases. The V segment lost 4 bases and the J segment 8 bases; nucleotides outside the gene matches: 4. Germline V CDR1 and CDR2: SGHRS, YFSETQ. The CDR3 totals 13 residues. CDR3 coding DNA: TGCGCCAGCAGCGTGGGACAGGGCGATGAGCAGTTCTTC. It is translated as CASSVGQGDEQFF.

This clone has only a few counts. The chain joins TRBV7-3 to TRBJ1-1; D is possibly TRBD1 (5 bases). There are 14 residues in the CDR3. Deletions cut 1 base from V and 14 bases from J, with 20 bases between. Per the germline V gene, CDR1 is SGHTA and CDR2 is FQGTGA. The CDR3 loop is CASSLNSGLGLWFF. CDR3 nucleotides: TGTGCCAGCAGCTTAAACTCAGGGCTGGGTTTGTGGTTCTTT.

This chain joins TRBV9 and TRBJ2-1, with a possible D match to TRBD1 (6 bases). The CDR3 totals 16 residues. The germline V gene encodes CDR1 SGDLS and CDR2 YYNGEE. V shed 6 bases and J shed 7 bases, with 23 bases lying between them. CDR3 coding DNA: TGTGCCAGCACCGTCACCGGGACATCCCCGGGAAATGAGCAGTTCTTC. This codes for CASTVTGTSPGNEQFF.